The 5 T cell receptor beta chains below come from one sample, sequenced in a study of T cells in Graves' hyperthyroidism and ophthalmopathy. Amplification of TCR beta CDR3 regions was performed using RNA transcripts as template. Researchers ran a first-round RT-PCR on the TCR CDR3 using the HTBI primer set. TCRdb fed the multiplex PCR reads into MiXCR, producing one record per CDR3 protein. The sample yields fewer than 750,000 distinct CDR3 sequences, 14% to 15% seen once. Sequences were obtained from blood. These receptors originate from a woman in her thirties or forties with Graves' ophthalmopathy.

This clonotype was seen a few times. V usage is TRBV20-1 and J usage is TRBJ1-1; TRBD1 aligns across 9 bases. This CDR3 contains 16 residues. Germline V CDR1 and CDR2: DFQATT, SNEGSKA (reference sequence). With V trimmed by 7 bases and J by 0 bases, 12 bases remained unmatched. CDR3 DNA sequence: TGCAGTGTTGAGAAGGGGACAGGGACCATGAACACTGAAGCTTTCTTT. It encodes CSVEKGTGTMNTEAFF.

This clonotype was observed at least ten times. The chain is built from TRBV27 and TRBJ1-2; TRBD1 matches at 7 bases. Germline V lookup: CDR1 MNHEY, CDR2 SMNVEV (reference sequence). With V trimmed by 3 bases and J by 8 bases, 9 bases remained unmatched. This CDR3 has 14 residues. The CDR3 nucleotides are TGTGCCAGCAGTTTTGGGGAGGGGGCGGAGGGCTACACCTTC. Encoded protein: CASSFGEGAEGYTF.

This clonotype has a handful of counts. The rearrangement joins TRBV5-1 to TRBJ2-2; 7 bases align to TRBD2. The CDR3 runs to 14 residues. Trimming cost V 4 bases and J 7 bases; bases outside gene matches: 7. Germline loops: CDR1 SGHRS, CDR2 YFSETQ. CDR3 region: CASSPGLEGGELFF. The CDR3 DNA follows: TGCGCCAGCAGCCCCGGACTAGAGGGCGGGGAGCTGTTTTTT.

The chain recombines TRBV6-1 with TRBJ1-1; tentative D call: TRBD1 (6 bases). This CDR3 spans 14 amino acids. V lost 8 bases to trimming and J lost 1 base, with 14 bases between them. Germline V gene lookup returns CDR1 MNHNS and CDR2 SASEGT. The CDR3 DNA is TGTGCCAGCGCCTACAGGGAGAAGAACACTGAAGCTTTCTTT. It translates to CASAYREKNTEAFF.

The chain links TRBV28 to TRBJ1-5, with TRBD1 identical over 9 bases. The ends lost 4 bases at V and 5 bases at J; junction bases unmatched: 6. The CDR3 runs 15 residues. Germline values: CDR1 MDHEN, CDR2 SYDVKM. The CDR3 DNA is TGTGCCAGCAGTTACTTGACAGGGGGGGATCAGCCCCAGCATTTT. Translation: CASSYLTGGDQPQHF.